The 18 T cell receptor beta chains below were found in one sample sequenced in a study of T cells after somatic rescue of genetic block. The repertoire was sequenced with immunoSEQ multiplex PCR; TCRdb's copy has only in-frame clones and lacks some. The sample contains 50,000 to 60,000 clones, approximately 96% of which appear only once. What was sequenced was peripheral blood mononuclear cells (PBMCs). The receptors originated from a child less than two years old.

This clone was recorded only once. The V call is TRBV5-1, the J call TRBJ2-2; 9 nucleotides match TRBD2. The CDR3 consists of 17 residues. V was clipped by 3 bases and J by 0 bases; unmatched bases: 6. CDR1 and CDR2 (germline): SGHRS, YFSETQ. The CDR3 nucleotides read TGCGCCAGCAGCTCTAGTAGCGGGAGAGCGAACACCGGGGAGCTGTTTTTT. It yields the protein CASSSSSGRANTGELFF.

The chain joins TRBV5-4 to TRBJ2-3; 9 bases line up with TRBD1. Germline assignment: CDR1 SGHNT and CDR2 YYREEE (reference sequence). V was pared by 3 bases and J by 6 bases, with 8 bases of the junction left unmatched. The CDR3 runs 15 residues. In nucleotides, the CDR3 is TGTGCCAGCAGCTACCGGGACAGGGTACCCGATACGCAGTATTTT. As protein: CASSYRDRVPDTQYF.

This clone has only one observation. CDR3 nucleotides: TGTGCCAGCAGCTTAGATACGTTAGATGGCTACACCTTC. This sequence encodes CASSLDTLDGYTF. This chain connects TRBV7-9 to TRBJ1-2, with D unresolved. The CDR3 is made up of 13 amino acids. CDR1 is SEHNR, CDR2 FQNEAQ, per germline (reference sequence). V was cut by 1 base and J by 6 bases, with 9 bases left in between.

V gene TRBV27 combines with J gene TRBJ2-7; the D gene is possibly TRBD1 (5 bases). Trimming pared 5 bases from V and 5 bases from J, leaving 16 bases between. Germline V gene data show CDR1 as MNHEY and CDR2 as SMNVEV (reference sequence). The CDR3 has 14 residues. CDR3 sequence reads: CASSPYPRAHEQYF. Written as DNA, the CDR3 is TGTGCCAGCAGTCCATACCCCAGGGCCCACGAGCAGTACTTC.

J is TRBJ2-1 and V is TRBV6-1, with TRBD2 matching over 8 bases. Germline CDR1 reads MNHNS; CDR2 reads SASEGT. The CDR3 runs to 17 residues. V trimming: 2 bases; J trimming: 3 bases; junction bases outside the gene matches: 9. This chain's CDR3 is CASSERGRLVGYNEQFF. DNA for the CDR3: TGTGCCAGCAGTGAACGCGGGAGGTTAGTGGGCTACAATGAGCAGTTCTTC.

The genes are TRBV5-5 and TRBJ2-5; D is perhaps TRBD1 or TRBD2 (6 bases each). V was cut by 0 bases and J by 4 bases, with 19 bases left in between. The CDR3 runs to 17 residues. Looked up from germline, CDR1 is SGHKS and CDR2 is YYEKEE (reference sequence). CDR3 region: CASSLATAEGGRETQYF. DNA of the CDR3: TGTGCCAGCAGCTTGGCGACGGCAGAGGGGGGCCGAGAGACCCAGTACTTC.

The gene calls are TRBV5-5 and TRBJ2-1, with 11 bases fitting TRBD2. The trim removed 5 bases at V and 8 bases at J, leaving 9 bases unmatched. The CDR3 loop spans 15 amino acids. Germline loops: CDR1 SGHKS, CDR2 YYEKEE (reference sequence). The CDR3 nucleotides read TGTGCCAGCAGGGTGAGTAGCGGGAGGGCCGATGAGCAGTTCTTC. The encoded protein is CASRVSSGRADEQFF.

The table lists this clone with a count of one. The chain combines TRBV11-1 with TRBJ2-7; TRBD1 might be the D (5 bases). CDR1 and CDR2 (germline): SGHAT, FQDESV (reference sequence). Trimming removed 4 bases at V and 6 bases at J, with 16 bases between. The CDR3 runs to 14 residues. The CDR3 bases are TGTGCCAGCAGCTCTTCAGGGAACTGGGGCGAGCAGTACTTC. As protein: CASSSSGNWGEQYF. The variable domain in full, with the rest retrieved from reference TRBV11-1 and TRBJ2-7, is EAEVAQSPRYKITEKSQAVAFWCDPISGHATLYWYRQILGQGPELLVQFQDESVVDDSQLPKDRFSAERLKGVDSTLKIQPAELGDSAMYLCASSSSGNWGEQYFGPGTRLTVT.

This clone was seen a single time. The chain carries TRBV5-6 and TRBJ1-5; 8 nucleotides agree with TRBD1. Trimming removed 5 bases from V and 0 bases from J; junction bases left unmatched: 7. CDR3 length equals 16 residues. Germline lookup yields CDR1 SGHDT and CDR2 YYEEEE. CDR3 sequence reads: CASSLAGGYSNQPQHF. CDR3 DNA sequence: TGTGCCAGCAGTCTTGCAGGGGGCTATAGCAATCAGCCCCAGCATTTT.

This chain uses TRBV9 with TRBJ2-2; no clear D. Trimming pared 7 bases from V and 6 bases from J, leaving 4 bases between. Germline CDR1 is SGDLS and CDR2 is YYNGEE. The CDR3 runs to 10 residues. The CDR3 bases are TGTGCCAGCGGCGCCGGGGAGCTGTTTTTT. Protein sequence: CASGAGELFF.

CDR3 sequence reads: CASSYSQNYGYTF. DNA of the CDR3: TGTGCCAGCAGTTACTCTCAGAACTATGGCTACACCTTC. This sequence joins TRBV6-6 and TRBJ1-2; D ambiguous. CDR1 and CDR2 (germline): MNHNY, SVGAGI (reference sequence). The V end lost 0 bases, the J end lost 2 bases, and 4 bases lay between the germline ends. CDR3 length: 13 residues.

This chain connects TRBV7-2 to TRBJ2-7, with 13 positions matching TRBD2. This CDR3 contains 16 residues. J lost 6 bases, V lost 5 bases, and 10 bases had no gene match. Germline CDR1 reads SGHTA; CDR2 reads FQGNSA. CDR3: CASSGGTGLAGSEQYF. The CDR3 nucleotides read TGTGCCAGCAGCGGGGGGACGGGACTAGCGGGAAGCGAGCAGTACTTC.

The V call is TRBV4-1, the J call TRBJ2-1; 9 nucleotides match TRBD2. Losses at the gene ends were 4 bases for V and 4 bases for J; bases not matched to a gene: 5. Germline V lookup: CDR1 MGHRA, CDR2 YSYEKL. CDR3 length: 15 residues. The CDR3 nucleotides are TGCGCCAGCAGCCTCAGCGGGAGGCGTTACAATGAGCAGTTCTTC. Protein: CASSLSGRRYNEQFF.

This rearrangement joins TRBV10-3 to TRBJ1-2, with 7 bases lining up with TRBD1. Germline V gene data show CDR1 as ENHRY and CDR2 as SYGVKD. This CDR3 has 15 residues. After removal of 8 bases from V and 4 bases from J, the junction contained 13 bases not matched to a gene. The DNA for the CDR3 is TGTGCCATCGGCCTTGAACAGGGGCTGGTCTATGGCTACACCTTC. It encodes CAIGLEQGLVYGYTF.

The chain couples TRBV30 to TRBJ2-3; TRBD2 matches 7 bases. Germline values: CDR1 GTSNPN, CDR2 SVGIG (reference sequence). The CDR3 contains 15 residues. The junction had 6 bases not matched to a gene; V was cut back by 0 bases and J by 3 bases. The CDR3 here is CAWSVVGGMTDTQYF. CDR3 nucleotides: TGTGCCTGGAGTGTAGTGGGGGGGATGACAGATACGCAGTATTTT. The variable domain in full, completed from reference TRBV30 and TRBJ2-3, reads SQTIHQWPATLVQPVGSPLSLECTVEGTSNPNLYWYRQAAGRGLQLLFYSVGIGQISSEVPQNLSASRPQDRQFILSSKKLLLSDSGFYLCAWSVVGGMTDTQYFGPGTRLTVL.

The gene calls are TRBV5-1 and TRBJ2-7; 9 nucleotides match TRBD1. CDR3 length equals 13 residues. V lost 0 bases to trimming and J lost 6 bases; unmatched junction nucleotides: 1. Germline assignment: CDR1 SGHRS and CDR2 YFSETQ. The CDR3 nucleotides are TGCGCCAGCAGCTTGGGACAGGGGGGCGAGCAGTACTTC. Amino acid sequence: CASSLGQGGEQYF.

The chain couples TRBV4-3 to TRBJ2-3, with 9 bases that match TRBD2. CDR1 is LGHNA and CDR2 is YSLEER in the germline V gene. The ends lost 4 bases at V and 4 bases at J; junction bases unmatched: 12. The CDR3 sequence is 17 residues long. CDR3 loop: CASSPWKLAGIADTQYF. DNA of the CDR3: TGCGCCAGCAGCCCTTGGAAGCTAGCGGGAATAGCAGATACGCAGTATTTT.

The V and J genes are TRBV5-4 and TRBJ2-3; TRBD1 matches 8 bases. The CDR3 runs 14 residues. V was clipped by 6 bases and J by 0 bases; unmatched bases: 3. Germline values: CDR1 SGHNT, CDR2 YYREEE (reference sequence). The CDR3 DNA reads TGTGCCAGCACGAGGACAGGGAGCACAGATACGCAGTATTTT. Translated, it gives CASTRTGSTDTQYF.